The 2 T cell receptor beta chains presented below share a single source sample, sequenced in a study of shared clonotypes between healthy human individuals. Profiled with immunoSEQ multiplex PCR; TCRdb holds only in-frame clones, not every one. The sample has fewer than 2.5 million clones; 80% to 95% are singletons. The sequenced sample consisted of naive CD4+ T cells from PBMCs. The sample's subset: CD45RA+ positively selected. These receptors came from a young man in good health. Some clones in this sample may be carry-over from other donors' samples.

This sequence joins TRBV7-2 and TRBJ2-1, with TRBD2 matching over 7 bases. V dropped 2 bases and J dropped 1; count of bases not matched to a gene: 2. This CDR3 region has 15 residues. Germline V gives CDR1 SGHTA, CDR2 FQGNSA. The CDR3 region has the DNA TGTGCCAGCAGCTTAACGGGACTATCCTACAATGAGCAGTTCTTC. The encoded protein is CASSLTGLSYNEQFF.

V is TRBV5-1 and J is TRBJ2-5; 7 nucleotides match TRBD2. The germline gives CDR1 SGHRS, CDR2 YFSETQ. The CDR3 consists of 17 residues. V shed 1 base and J 1 base; nucleotides not matched to a gene: 10. This CDR3 reads CASSLTIPGLSQETQYF. The CDR3 DNA sequence: TGCGCCAGCAGCTTGACTATACCGGGACTAAGCCAAGAGACCCAGTACTTC.